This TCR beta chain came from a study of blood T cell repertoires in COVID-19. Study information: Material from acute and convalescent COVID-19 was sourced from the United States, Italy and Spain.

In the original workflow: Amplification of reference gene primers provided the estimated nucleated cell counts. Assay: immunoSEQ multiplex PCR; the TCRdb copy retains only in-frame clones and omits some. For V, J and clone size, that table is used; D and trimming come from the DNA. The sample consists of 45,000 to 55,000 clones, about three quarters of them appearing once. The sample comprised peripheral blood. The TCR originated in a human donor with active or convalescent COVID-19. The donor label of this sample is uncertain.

CDR3 sequence reads: CASSQETERAYTDTQYF. CDR3 nucleotide sequence: TGTGCCAGCAGCCAAGAAACGGAGCGGGCATACACAGATACGCAGTATTTT. This chain links TRBV14 with TRBJ2-3, with D possibly matching TRBD2 (6 bases). This CDR3 has 17 amino acids. V was shortened by 0 bases and J by 2 bases, with 15 bases between the two germline ends. CDR1 is SGHDN and CDR2 is FVKESK in the germline V gene.